The rows below give T cell receptor beta chains drawn from one sample of a study of response to subunit inactivated influenza vaccine. TCRdb recomputed calls from the RT-PCR reads with MiXCR, one row per CDR3 protein. This repertoire shows roughly 500,000 distinct CDR3 sequences, approximately 15% found once; its top ten account for around 3%. The specimen was CD4+ T cells sorted from PBMCs, collected about 24 months after vaccination. These receptors were collected from a man between 50 and 69 years old who received an inactivated influenza vaccine. CDR3s include the opening cysteine and the closing phenylalanine or tryptophan. The D gene is left open where the match is weak. Only part of the rows carry a size: once, few, many, or a class if the clone is expanded.

clone_size,v_call,j_call,d_call,cdr3_aa,cdr3_nt
-,TRBV7-2,TRBJ2-5,TRBD2,CASSLGRGAQETQYF,TGTGCCAGCAGCTTAGGGCGGGGGGCCCAAGAGACCCAGTACTTC
-,TRBV2,TRBJ2-3,-,CASSVVGAADTQYF,TGTGCCAGCAGTGTGGTAGGGGCAGCAGATACGCAGTATTTT
few,TRBV20-1,TRBJ1-2,-,CSATSGTVAYGYTF,TGCAGTGCTACATCCGGGACGGTCGCCTATGGCTACACCTTC
-,TRBV29-1,TRBJ2-3,-,CSACEGGREVATDTQYF,TGCAGCGCCTGCGAGGGGGGGAGGGAGGTGGCCACAGATACGCAGTATTTT
-,TRBV7-2,TRBJ2-5,TRBD2,CASSLGTSGGAETQYF,TGTGCCAGCAGCTTAGGAACTAGCGGGGGGGCAGAGACCCAGTACTTC
few,TRBV20-1,TRBJ2-7,-,CSARDGMIIRREQYF,TGCAGTGCTAGAGATGGAATGATAATTCGTCGCGAGCAGTACTTC
few,TRBV14,TRBJ1-1,-,CASRPVGNTEAFF,TGTGCCAGCAGACCCGTGGGTAACACTGAAGCTTTCTTT
few,TRBV20-1,TRBJ2-1,-,CSAMTVAGTLSSYNEQFF,TGCAGTGCTATGACTGTAGCTGGGACCCTTAGCTCCTACAATGAGCAGTTCTTC
many,TRBV12-3/TRBV12-4,TRBJ2-1,-,CASSLWLRTYNEQFF,TGTGCCAGCAGTTTATGGCTGCGGACCTACAATGAGCAGTTCTTC
few,TRBV29-1,TRBJ1-1,-,CSGSLWVNTEAFF,TGCAGCGGTAGCTTATGGGTGAACACTGAAGCTTTCTTT
few,TRBV6-2/TRBV6-3,TRBJ2-7,-,CASSLPDGYEQYF,TGTGCCAGCAGTCTACCCGACGGGTACGAGCAGTACTTC
-,TRBV7-6,TRBJ2-7,-,CASSLSGSRRDEQYF,TGTGCCAGCAGCTTATCAGGCAGCCGGAGAGACGAGCAGTACTTC